This is a list of T cell receptor beta chains from one sample in a study of graft-versus-host responses after intestinal transplantation. The data were produced by immunoSEQ multiplex PCR, yet TCRdb's version contains in-frame clones alone and is incomplete. The sample lists 86,000 or so clones, 90% to 95% occurring once. No antigen has been identified for these receptors. Sequenced material: unstimulated CD8+ T cells sorted from spleen or lymph node cells, taken before intestinal transplant. These receptors were collected from a human donor who received an intestinal transplant. Both conserved end residues are part of each CDR3. The D gene is left open where the match is weak. The size field is filled for only some rows; it gives once, few, many or a size class.

clone_size	d_call	v_call	j_call	cdr3_aa	cdr3_nt
-	-	TRBV6-5	TRBJ2-7	CASSYSMAGYEQYF	TGTGCCAGCAGTTACTCGATGGCAGGGTACGAGCAGTACTTC
-	TRBD2	TRBV14	TRBJ2-7	CASSPLTSGSSYEQYF	TGTGCCAGCAGCCCTCTTACTAGCGGGAGCTCCTACGAGCAGTACTTC
-	-	TRBV5-1	TRBJ2-2	CATQGPTGELFF	TGCGCCACCCAGGGACCCACCGGGGAGCTGTTTTTT
-	TRBD1	TRBV19	TRBJ1-2	CASSLLFPRTGNYGYTF	TGTGCCAGTAGTCTCCTTTTCCCACGGACAGGGAACTATGGCTACACCTTC
-	-	TRBV6-1	TRBJ2-7	CASSSSSYEQYF	TGTGCCAGCAGCTCGTCCTCCTACGAGCAGTACTTC
once	-	TRBV10-3	TRBJ2-1	CAISETFNEQFF	TGTGCCATCAGTGAGACATTCAATGAGCAGTTCTTC
once	-	TRBV7-6	TRBJ2-1	CASSLRTILPAYNEQFF	TGTGCCAGCAGCCTCCGTACCATTCTTCCAGCCTACAATGAGCAGTTCTTC
-	-	TRBV27	TRBJ1-2	CASSSSGGGYGYTF	TGTGCCAGCAGTTCCTCCGGGGGGGGCTATGGCTACACCTTC
-	TRBD2	TRBV4-2	TRBJ2-1	CASSPPGGAGNEQFF	TGTGCCAGCAGCCCTCCGGGAGGGGCGGGCAATGAGCAGTTCTTC
few	-	TRBV6-5	TRBJ2-7	CASREAGDYEQYF	TGTGCCAGCAGGGAAGCAGGGGACTACGAGCAGTACTTC
-	-	TRBV11-3	TRBJ2-4	CASSLVTEQYF	TGTGCCAGCAGCTTAGTTACAGAGCAGTACTTC
-	-	TRBV5-1	TRBJ1-1	CASSLEGNTEAFF	TGCGCCAGCAGCTTGGAGGGGAACACTGAAGCTTTCTTT
few	TRBD1	TRBV6-5	TRBJ2-1	CASSVGGGNEQFF	TGTGCCAGCAGTGTAGGGGGCGGAAATGAGCAGTTCTTC
-	TRBD2	TRBV29-1	TRBJ2-3	CSVDLGLADSTDTQYF	TGCAGCGTTGATCTTGGACTAGCGGATAGCACAGATACGCAGTATTTT
-	-	TRBV12-5	TRBJ2-7	CASGLPLTGISYEQYF	TGTGCTAGTGGTTTGCCCCTCACAGGGATCTCCTACGAGCAGTACTTC
few	-	TRBV10-3	TRBJ2-7	CAIRDRGPVYEQYF	TGTGCCATCAGGGATCGCGGTCCCGTCTACGAGCAGTACTTC
-	-	TRBV6-5	TRBJ2-7	CASSSSSYEQYF	TGTGCCAGCAGCTCAAGCTCCTACGAGCAGTACTTC
-	-	TRBV4-2	TRBJ1-1	CASSQDPDTEAFF	TGTGCCAGCAGCCAAGATCCAGACACTGAAGCTTTCTTT
-	-	TRBV9	TRBJ1-6	CASSLGNSPLHF	TGTGCCAGCAGCCTGGGAAATTCACCCCTCCACTTT
-	-	TRBV21-1	TRBJ1-2	CASSKMLYGYTF	TGTGCCAGCAGCAAAATGTTGTATGGCTACACCTTC
few	TRBD2	TRBV7-9	TRBJ2-1	CASSLTAGGDNEQFF	TGTGCCAGCAGCCTCACAGCGGGGGGGGACAATGAGCAGTTCTTC
-	-	TRBV29-1	TRBJ1-3	CSVPGPSGNTIYF	TGCAGCGTTCCAGGACCCTCTGGAAACACCATATATTTT
once	TRBD1	TRBV6-5	TRBJ2-4	CASSPTGTTKNIQYF	TGTGCCAGCAGTCCGACAGGGACGACCAAAAACATTCAGTACTTC